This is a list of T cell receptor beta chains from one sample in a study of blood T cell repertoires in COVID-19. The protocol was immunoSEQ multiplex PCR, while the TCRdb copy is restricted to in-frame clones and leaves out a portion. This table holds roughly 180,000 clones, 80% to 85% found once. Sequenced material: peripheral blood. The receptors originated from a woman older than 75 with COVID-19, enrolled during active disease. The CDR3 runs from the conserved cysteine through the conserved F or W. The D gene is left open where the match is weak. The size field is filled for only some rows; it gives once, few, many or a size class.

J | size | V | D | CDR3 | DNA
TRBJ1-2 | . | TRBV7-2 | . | CASSLLGGGFGYTF | TGTGCCAGCAGCTTATTGGGAGGGGGGTTTGGCTACACCTTC
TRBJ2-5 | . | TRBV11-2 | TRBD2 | CASSPNPTSGETQYF | TGTGCCAGCAGCCCCAACCCGACTAGCGGGGAGACCCAGTACTTC
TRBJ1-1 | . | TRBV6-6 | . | CASSYQGGTEAFF | TGTGCCAGCAGTTACCAAGGCGGCACTGAAGCTTTCTTT
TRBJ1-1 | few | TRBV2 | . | CASSEISGSNTEAFF | TGTGCCAGCAGTGAAATTTCAGGTTCGAACACTGAAGCTTTCTTT
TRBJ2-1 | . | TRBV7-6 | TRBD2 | CASSLTPSGSTANEQFF | TGTGCCAGCAGCTTAACACCGAGCGGGAGCACTGCCAATGAGCAGTTCTTC
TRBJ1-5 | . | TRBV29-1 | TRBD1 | CSVVRDRGHNQPQHF | TGCAGCGTTGTACGCGACAGGGGGCACAATCAGCCCCAGCATTTT
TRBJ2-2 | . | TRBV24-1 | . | CATRGTGGELFF | TGTGCCACCAGGGGAACAGGCGGGGAGCTGTTTTTT
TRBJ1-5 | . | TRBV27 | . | CASSLQVYEPQHF | TGTGCCAGCAGTCTACAGGTATATGAGCCCCAGCATTTT
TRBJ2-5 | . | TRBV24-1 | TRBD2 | CATSDPREGGQETQYF | TGTGCCACCAGTGATCCGCGGGAGGGCGGACAAGAGACCCAGTACTTC
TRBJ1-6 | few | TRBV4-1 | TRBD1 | CASSQERGTALGSPLHF | TGCGCCAGCAGCCAAGAACGGGGGACAGCACTTGGTTCACCCCTCCACTTT
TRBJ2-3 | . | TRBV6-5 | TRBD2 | CASSSGGSFTDTQYF | TGTGCCAGCAGTTCGGGCGGGAGCTTCACAGATACGCAGTATTTT
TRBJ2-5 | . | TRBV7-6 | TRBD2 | CASSLRLAGAETQYF | TGTGCCAGCAGCCTCCGACTAGCGGGAGCTGAGACCCAGTACTTC
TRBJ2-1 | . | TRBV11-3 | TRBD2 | CASSVRGGVYNEQFF | TGTGCCAGCAGCGTGCGGGGGGGCGTGTACAATGAGCAGTTCTTC
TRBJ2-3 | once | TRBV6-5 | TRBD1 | CASRNRDRREDTQYF | TGTGCCAGCAGAAACCGGGACAGGCGCGAAGATACGCAGTATTTT
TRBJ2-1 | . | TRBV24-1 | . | CATSRAGIYNEQFF | TGTGCCACCAGTAGGGCGGGGATTTACAATGAGCAGTTCTTC
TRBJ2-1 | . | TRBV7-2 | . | CASSLAWPSDNEQFF | TGTGCCAGCAGCTTAGCTTGGCCTTCCGACAATGAGCAGTTCTTC
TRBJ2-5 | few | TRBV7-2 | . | CASSLFEGGTQYF | TGTGCCAGCAGCTTATTCGAGGGAGGGACCCAGTACTTC